Below, 21 T cell receptor beta chains from the same sample are listed, as sequenced in a study of T cells in tumors after PD-1 blockade (dated by TCRdb to between 2018 and 2020). Library prep was done by the immunoSEQ multiplex PCR assay. TCRdb took this table from immuneACCESS and kept in-frame rearrangements with V and J called. Such tables lack part of the clones; where checked against another copy, unresolved V genes explain under half of the gap, and the rest is unexplained. This sample comprises 45,000 to 60,000 clones, roughly three quarters of them detected only once. Jointly, the top ten make up 16% of the sample. The sample's time point label is to be understood as: before anti-PD-1 therapy. Sample: PBMCs, taken before anti-PD-1 treatment. The receptor source for this set is a human donor with basal cell carcinoma.

J is TRBJ1-6 and V is TRBV18; 7 nucleotides agree with TRBD1. CDR1 and CDR2 from the germline V gene are KGHSH and LQKENI. CDR3 length: 14 residues. Trimming at V came to 6 bases and at J to 5 bases, leaving 4 bases not matched to a gene. The CDR3 sequence is CASSPTGDNSPLHF. CDR3 in DNA: TGTGCCAGCTCCCCCACAGGGGATAATTCACCCCTCCACTTT.

The chain joins TRBV3-1 (or the pseudogene TRBV3-2) to TRBJ2-4; a possible D gene is TRBD2 (7 bases). V was cut by 3 bases and J by 5 bases, with 17 bases left in between. The germline V gene encodes CDR1 LGHDT and CDR2 YNNKEL (reference sequence). The CDR3 loop spans 16 amino acids. The CDR3 DNA is TGTGCCAGCAGCCACTACTGGGGGGAGGGGGAAAACATTCAGTACTTC. It specifies CASSHYWGEGENIQYF.

This clone was seen a handful of times. The V and J genes are TRBV14 and TRBJ1-1; D remains ambiguous. Looked up from germline, CDR1 is SGHDN and CDR2 is FVKESK. The ends were cut back, 4 bases at V and 0 bases at J, with 12 bases in the middle. CDR3 length: 15 residues. The CDR3 reads CASSPRRGLNTEAFF. The CDR3 nucleotides read TGTGCCAGCAGCCCCCGCCGGGGATTGAACACTGAAGCTTTCTTT.

The rearrangement links TRBV18 to TRBJ1-2, with 7 bases identical to TRBD1. J was trimmed by 3 bases and V by 2 bases; bases with no gene match: 0. Per the germline V gene, CDR1 is KGHSH and CDR2 is LQKENI. The CDR3 sequence is 13 residues long. The CDR3 spells CASSPDRDYGYTF. In DNA, the CDR3 is TGTGCCAGCTCACCAGACAGGGACTATGGCTACACCTTC. Filled out from reference TRBV18 and TRBJ1-2, the complete variable domain reads NAGVMQNPRHLVRRRGQEARLRCSPMKGHSHVYWYRQLPEEGLKFMVYLQKENIIDESGMPKERFSAEFPKEGPSILRIQQVVRGDSAAYFCASSPDRDYGYTFGSGTRLTVV.

The CDR3 nucleotides read TGTGCCAGCAGCTACGGACAGGGTGGGAGTGAAGCTTTCTTT. It codes for CASSYGQGGSEAFF. The V call is TRBV7-8, the J call TRBJ1-1, with 8 bases that match TRBD1. Germline-derived CDR1 and CDR2 are SGHVS and FQNEAQ. J was trimmed by 7 bases and V by 4 bases; bases with no gene match: 8. CDR3 length: 14 residues.

The chain links TRBV18 to TRBJ2-1; 10 positions agree with TRBD1. Trimming took 5 bases from V and 6 from J; bases not matched to a gene: 7. CDR1 and CDR2 from the germline V gene are KGHSH and LQKENI. The length of the CDR3 is 15 residues. CDR3 region: CASSFPGTGVNEQFF. In nucleotides, the CDR3 is TGTGCCAGCTCATTCCCCGGGACAGGGGTCAATGAGCAGTTCTTC.

The chain carries TRBV5-6 and TRBJ1-1; D gene uncertain. The CDR3 loop spans 13 amino acids. V dropped 0 bases and J dropped 3 bases, with 6 bases sitting between them. Germline loops: CDR1 SGHDT, CDR2 YYEEEE. CDR3 in amino acids: CASSLGRDTEAFF. The CDR3 DNA follows: TGTGCCAGCAGCTTGGGTCGGGACACTGAAGCTTTCTTT.

This clone was seen once. The CDR3 region is CASSLGGQKRNEQFF. The CDR3 DNA is TGTGCCAGCAGCTTGGGGGGACAGAAGAGAAATGAGCAGTTCTTC. The gene calls are TRBV5-4 and TRBJ2-1, with TRBD1 identical over 7 bases. Germline V CDR1 and CDR2: SGHNT, YYREEE (reference sequence). The CDR3 loop spans 15 amino acids. J was trimmed by 7 bases and V by 0 bases; bases with no gene match: 7.

The V and J genes are TRBV3-1 (or the pseudogene TRBV3-2) and TRBJ2-3; TRBD1 matches 12 bases. This CDR3 has 17 residues. Germline CDR1 and CDR2: LGHDT and YNNKEL (reference sequence). V shed 4 bases and J 4 bases; nucleotides not matched to a gene: 9. The CDR3 DNA reads as TGTGCCAGCAGCCCCTCCGGGACAGGGGGCTTGTCAGATACGCAGTATTTT. As protein: CASSPSGTGGLSDTQYF.

J is TRBJ1-2 and V is TRBV5-4; D remains unclear. The CDR3 consists of 15 residues. In germline, CDR1 is SGHNT, CDR2 YYREEE (reference sequence). Trimming pared 0 bases from V and 3 bases from J, leaving 12 bases between. The DNA for the CDR3 is TGTGCCAGCAGCTTGGGTGGCAGTAGCTACTATGGCTACACCTTC. Translating gives CASSLGGSSYYGYTF.

The rearrangement joins TRBV12-3 or TRBV12-4 to TRBJ1-2; 8 nucleotides align to TRBD1. This CDR3 comprises 12 residues. The J segment lost 8 bases and the V segment lost 6 bases, leaving 5 bases of the junction unmatched. The CDR3 reads CASSSGTGGYTF. For the CDR3, the DNA is TGTGCCAGCAGCTCCGGGACAGGAGGCTACACCTTC.

This chain uses TRBV5-1 with TRBJ2-1; 11 bases map to TRBD2. The germline V gene encodes CDR1 SGHRS and CDR2 YFSETQ. J was trimmed by 6 bases and V by 4 bases; bases with no gene match: 6. This CDR3 has 15 residues. This chain's CDR3 is CASSVIAGGANEQFF. The CDR3 DNA sequence: TGCGCCAGCAGCGTTATAGCGGGGGGGGCCAATGAGCAGTTCTTC.

J is TRBJ2-3 and V is TRBV9; D not certain. From germline, CDR1 is SGDLS and CDR2 YYNGEE. Between the trimmed V and J ends, which lost 0 bases and 1 base, there was a span of 12 bases. The CDR3 sequence is 16 residues long. DNA for the CDR3: TGTGCCAGCAGCGTAGCTGCAGCTACGGGCACAGATACGCAGTATTTT. Amino acids: CASSVAAATGTDTQYF.

The rearrangement links TRBV15 to TRBJ1-3, with D perhaps TRBD1 (5 bases). The CDR3 has 16 residues. V shed 0 bases and J shed 4 bases, with 13 bases lying between them. The germline V gene encodes CDR1 LNHNV and CDR2 YYDKDF (reference sequence). CDR3: CATSRDASRDGNTIYF. CDR3 DNA: TGTGCCACCAGCAGAGATGCAAGCAGGGACGGAAACACCATATATTTT.

This sequence joins TRBV30 and TRBJ1-2; no clear D. CDR3 length: 11 residues. Germline V gene sequence: CDR1 GTSNPN, CDR2 SVGIG (reference sequence). V lost 0 bases and J lost 7, with 6 bases in between. CDR3 in amino acids: CAWSVYSGYTF. CDR3 nucleotide sequence: TGTGCCTGGAGTGTCTACAGTGGCTACACCTTC.

This clone showed up just once. The V call is TRBV10-2, the J call TRBJ2-7; D perhaps matches TRBD1 (8 bases). Trimming pared 2 bases from V and 0 bases from J, leaving 17 bases between. This CDR3 is built from 17 residues. CDR1 is WSHSY, CDR2 SAAADI, per germline. CDR3 loop: CASSERRQGRGSYEQYF. The CDR3 nucleotides are TGCGCCAGCAGTGAGCGACGACAGGGGAGGGGCTCCTACGAGCAGTACTTC.

V and J are TRBV27 and TRBJ1-1, with D uncertain. The germline V gene has CDR1 MNHEY and CDR2 SMNVEV (reference sequence). The CDR3 loop spans 15 amino acids. V shed 6 bases and J shed 1 base, with 15 bases lying between them. CDR3 in amino acids: CASRSFGVGNTEAFF. The CDR3 coding sequence is TGTGCCAGCAGAAGTTTCGGGGTAGGGAACACTGAAGCTTTCTTT.

On this clone: The sample has other DNA sequences that encode this CDR3 too. This chain joins TRBV19 and TRBJ2-5, with TRBD1 matching 11 bases. Looked up from germline, CDR1 is LNHDA and CDR2 is SQIVND (reference sequence). This CDR3 is 16 amino acids long. Germline trimming cut 5 bases from V and 5 bases from J; bases unmatched to any gene: 10. The CDR3 DNA sequence: TGTGCCAGTAGTCTTGGACAGGGGGCGCAACAGGAGACCCAGTACTTC. Translating it yields CASSLGQGAQQETQYF. The full variable domain, completed using reference TRBV19 and TRBJ2-5, is DGGITQSPKYLFRKEGQNVTLSCEQNLNHDAMYWYRQDPGQGLRLIYYSQIVNDFQKGDIAEGYSVSREKKESFPLTVTSAQKNPTAFYLCASSLGQGAQQETQYFGPGTRLLVL.

This clone was counted between two and nine times. This sequence joins TRBV30 and TRBJ2-7; 7 nucleotides align to TRBD1. The CDR3 contains 12 residues. The V gene end was trimmed by 5 bases and the J gene end by 2 bases; junction bases not matched to a gene: 3. Germline V gene data show CDR1 as GTSNPN and CDR2 as SVGIG (reference sequence). This CDR3 reads CAWAQGPYEQYF. The CDR3 DNA is TGTGCCTGGGCACAGGGGCCCTACGAGCAGTACTTC.

This chain links TRBV5-6 with TRBJ1-6; D uncertain. With 1 base removed from V and 0 bases from J, the gap between germline ends came to 8 bases. This CDR3 region has 16 residues. Germline V gene sequence: CDR1 SGHDT, CDR2 YYEEEE. CDR3 protein: CASSLTESSYNSPLHF. The CDR3 DNA reads as TGTGCCAGCAGCTTGACAGAGAGCTCCTATAATTCACCCCTCCACTTT.

In its sample, this clone was seen a few times. V gene TRBV18 combines with J gene TRBJ1-6, with D uncertain. The ends were cut back, 3 bases at V and 7 bases at J, with 7 bases in the middle. Looked up from germline, CDR1 is KGHSH and CDR2 is LQKENI. This CDR3 contains 13 residues. CDR3 in DNA: TGTGCCAGCTCACCGAACCCGAATTCACCCCTCCACTTT. Its translation: CASSPNPNSPLHF. The full variable domain, rest sourced from reference TRBV18 and TRBJ1-6, is NAGVMQNPRHLVRRRGQEARLRCSPMKGHSHVYWYRQLPEEGLKFMVYLQKENIIDESGMPKERFSAEFPKEGPSILRIQQVVRGDSAAYFCASSPNPNSPLHFGNGTRLTVT.